Following are 11 T cell receptor beta chains from one sample sequenced in a study of cytomegalovirus exposure and HLA in healthy donors. Vbeta (60) and Jbeta (13) primers were used in the PCR. Libraries were prepared by immunoSEQ multiplex PCR; TCRdb keeps only in-frame clonotypes and omits some of them. The sample records around 100,000 clones, approximately 84% being singletons. Material for sequencing was PBMCs. Source of these receptors: a man between 18 and 35 years old in good health and CMV-seronegative.

The J gene is TRBJ1-2, the V gene TRBV2, with 9 bases fitting TRBD1. J gave up 2 bases and V 8 bases, and 6 bases lay outside the gene matches. The length of the CDR3 is 14 residues. The germline CDR1 and CDR2 sequences are SNHLY and FYNNEI. This chain's CDR3 is CASARTGANYGYTF. CDR3 DNA: TGTGCCAGCGCACGGACAGGGGCGAACTATGGCTACACCTTC.

The rearrangement joins TRBV7-9 to TRBJ2-7, with TRBD2 matching 7 bases. This CDR3 is 13 amino acids long. The germline V gene has CDR1 SEHNR and CDR2 FQNEAQ (reference sequence). V was pared by 3 bases and J by 9 bases, with 8 bases of the junction left unmatched. CDR3 loop: CASSFDSGVGQYF. CDR3 nucleotide sequence: TGTGCCAGCAGCTTCGACAGCGGGGTAGGGCAGTACTTC.

The chain has TRBV7-9 and TRBJ1-5; 8 nucleotides align to TRBD1. The trim removed 5 bases at V and 1 base at J, leaving 4 bases unmatched. Germline V gene lookup returns CDR1 SEHNR and CDR2 FQNEAQ (reference sequence). The CDR3 has 15 residues. CDR3 in DNA: TGTGCCAGCAGCCCCAGGACAGGGAGCAATCAGCCCCAGCATTTT. As protein: CASSPRTGSNQPQHF.

The genes are TRBV30 and TRBJ2-7; 9 bases are a match to TRBD2. The CDR3 consists of 14 residues. Unmatched junction bases numbered 10, after V lost 7 bases and J lost 3 bases. Germline CDR1 GTSNPN, CDR2 SVGIG (reference sequence). The CDR3 protein is CASQSGSGSYEQYF. DNA of the CDR3: TGTGCCTCGCAATCGGGTAGCGGGAGCTACGAGCAGTACTTC.

The chain carries TRBV5-1 and TRBJ1-1; D is perhaps TRBD1 (5 bases). Trimming took 6 bases from V and 10 from J, leaving 22 bases between them. This CDR3 has 14 residues. Germline V gene data show CDR1 as SGHRS and CDR2 as YFSETQ. The CDR3 coding sequence is TGCGCCAGCAAGATGCAGGGAGGTACGGTGGGAGCTTTCTTT. This gives the protein CASKMQGGTVGAFF. Full variable domain (rest looked up from reference TRBV5-1 and TRBJ1-1): KAGVTQTPRYLIKTRGQQVTLSCSPISGHRSVSWYQQTPGQGLQFLFEYFSETQRNKGNFPGRFSGRQFSNSRSEMNVSTLELGDSALYLCASKMQGGTVGAFFGQGTRLTVV.

The V gene is TRBV5-1, the J gene TRBJ1-5; 10 bases align to TRBD1. Germline CDR1 reads SGHRS; CDR2 reads YFSETQ. This CDR3 is 16 amino acids long. With V trimmed by 4 bases and J by 2 bases, 6 bases remained unmatched. The CDR3 spells CASSLHGTGGNQPQHF. The DNA for the CDR3 is TGCGCCAGCAGCCTCCACGGGACAGGGGGCAATCAGCCCCAGCATTTT.

The rearrangement links TRBV28 to TRBJ1-1, with 9 bases aligning to TRBD1. With V trimmed by 3 bases and J by 6 bases, 5 bases remained unmatched. The CDR3 has 14 residues. The germline CDR1 and CDR2 sequences are MDHEN and SYDVKM. The CDR3 DNA reads TGTGCCAGCAGTTTGACAGGGGGGAGGGCTGAAGCTTTCTTT. Residues: CASSLTGGRAEAFF.

V usage is TRBV6-1 and J usage is TRBJ1-2, with 7 nucleotides matching TRBD1. CDR1 is MNHNS, CDR2 SASEGT, per germline. The V and J ends lost 5 bases and 5 bases, in that order; junction bases with no gene match: 8. The CDR3 runs 14 residues. The CDR3 region is CASSLQGNAYGYTF. The CDR3 DNA sequence: TGTGCCAGCAGTTTACAGGGGAATGCGTATGGCTACACCTTC.

The chain couples TRBV5-1 to TRBJ1-4; TRBD1 matches at 7 bases. J was trimmed by 8 bases and V by 2 bases; bases with no gene match: 9. The length of the CDR3 is 15 residues. The germline CDR1 and CDR2 sequences are SGHRS and YFSETQ. CDR3 sequence (DNA): TGCGCCAGCAGCTTACAGGGGAACGTTCGGGAAAAACTGTTTTTT. This translates into CASSLQGNVREKLFF.

The genes are TRBV30 and TRBJ1-5; D not resolved. The CDR3 covers 17 residues. CDR1 and CDR2 (germline): GTSNPN, SVGIG (reference sequence). The V end was cut by 0 bases, the J end by 1 base, with 16 bases between. Here the CDR3 DNA reads TGTGCCTGGAGTGTAGAGAGGAGCTTAGGAAGCAATCAGCCCCAGCATTTT. Translation: CAWSVERSLGSNQPQHF.

The rearrangement links TRBV7-9 to TRBJ2-5; 7 positions match TRBD2. V dropped 5 bases and J dropped 4; count of bases not matched to a gene: 19. The germline V gene has CDR1 SEHNR and CDR2 FQNEAQ (reference sequence). This CDR3 spans 18 amino acids. CDR3 sequence: CASSPPRRAGDVRETQYF. In nucleotides, the CDR3 is TGTGCCAGCAGCCCGCCGAGGCGGGCGGGAGACGTTAGAGAGACCCAGTACTTC.